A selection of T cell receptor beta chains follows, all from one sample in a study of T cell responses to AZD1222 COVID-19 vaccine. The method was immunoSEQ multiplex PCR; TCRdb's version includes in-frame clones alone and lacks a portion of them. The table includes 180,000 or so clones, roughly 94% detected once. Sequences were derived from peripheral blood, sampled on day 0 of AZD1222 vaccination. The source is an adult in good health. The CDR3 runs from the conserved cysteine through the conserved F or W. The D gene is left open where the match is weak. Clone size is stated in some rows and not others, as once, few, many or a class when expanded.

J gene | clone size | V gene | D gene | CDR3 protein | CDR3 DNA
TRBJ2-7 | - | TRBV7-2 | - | CASSPGTPTYEQYF | TGTGCCAGCAGCCCCGGGACGCCTACCTACGAGCAGTACTTC
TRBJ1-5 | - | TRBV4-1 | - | CASSQDLSNQPQHF | TGCGCCAGCAGCCAAGATCTAAGCAATCAGCCCCAGCATTTT
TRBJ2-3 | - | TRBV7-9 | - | CASSLTPQPQGTDTQYF | TGTGCCAGCAGCCTGACCCCCCAGCCCCAAGGCACAGATACGCAGTATTTT
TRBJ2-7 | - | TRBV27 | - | CASSLGTEQYF | TGTGCCAGCAGTTTAGGAACCGAGCAGTACTTC
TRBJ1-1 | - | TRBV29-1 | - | CSASIGGYEAFF | TGCAGCGCTTCGATCGGGGGGTATGAAGCTTTCTTT
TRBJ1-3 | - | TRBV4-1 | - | CASSHPAGTTGNTIYF | TGCGCCAGCAGCCATCCCGCCGGGACAACTGGAAACACCATATATTTT
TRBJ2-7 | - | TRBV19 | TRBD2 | CASSAGGADIYEQYF | TGTGCCAGTAGCGCGGGGGGGGCGGATATCTACGAGCAGTACTTC
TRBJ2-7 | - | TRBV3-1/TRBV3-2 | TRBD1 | CASSRRQGAEQYF | TGTGCCAGCAGCAGACGACAGGGAGCCGAGCAGTACTTC
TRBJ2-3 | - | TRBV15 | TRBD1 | CATSRKRTGTGEHTDTQYF | TGTGCCACCAGCAGAAAACGCACCGGGACAGGGGAACACACAGATACGCAGTATTTT
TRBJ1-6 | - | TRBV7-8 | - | CASSLVGRGNSPLHF | TGTGCCAGCAGCTTAGTTGGGCGGGGGAATTCACCCCTCCACTTT
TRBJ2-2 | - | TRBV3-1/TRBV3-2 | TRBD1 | CASSRTGTGNTGELFF | TGTGCCAGCAGCCGCACAGGGACAGGGAACACCGGGGAGCTGTTTTTT
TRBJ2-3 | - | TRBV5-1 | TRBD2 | CASNSAGETDTQYF | TGCGCCAGCAATTCGGCGGGAGAGACAGATACGCAGTATTTT
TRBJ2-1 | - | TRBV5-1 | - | CASTAGSEQFF | TGCGCCAGCACGGCGGGGTCTGAGCAGTTCTTC
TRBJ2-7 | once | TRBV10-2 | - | CASSESGGVAGSYEQYF | TGCGCCAGCAGTGAGTCAGGCGGGGTGGCTGGGTCCTACGAGCAGTACTTC
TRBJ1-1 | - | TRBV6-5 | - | CASSYGDGNTEAFF | TGTGCCAGCAGTTACGGTGACGGGAACACTGAAGCTTTCTTT
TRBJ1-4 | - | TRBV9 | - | CASSVHSTNEKLFF | TGTGCCAGCAGCGTACACTCAACTAATGAAAAACTGTTTTTT
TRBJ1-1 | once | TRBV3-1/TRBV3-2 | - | CASSQDPQGSLSEAFF | TGTGCCAGCAGCCAAGATCCACAGGGCTCTCTATCTGAAGCTTTCTTT
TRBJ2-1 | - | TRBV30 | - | CAWSVVANEQFF | TGTGCCTGGAGTGTAGTAGCAAATGAGCAGTTCTTC
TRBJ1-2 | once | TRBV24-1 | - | CATSASRSGYTF | TGTGCCACCAGTGCATCGCGGAGCGGCTACACCTTC
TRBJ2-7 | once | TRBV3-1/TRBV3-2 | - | CASRTGTSYEQYF | TGTGCCAGCAGAACCGGGACCTCCTACGAGCAGTACTTC
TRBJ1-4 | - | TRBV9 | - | CASTPGAATNEKLFF | TGTGCCAGCACTCCCGGGGCTGCCACTAATGAAAAACTGTTTTTT
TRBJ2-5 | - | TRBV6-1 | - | CASSDSNRETQYF | TGTGCCAGCAGTGACAGCAATCGAGAGACCCAGTACTTC
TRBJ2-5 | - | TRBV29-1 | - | CSVSLSSTYAETQYF | TGCAGCGTTTCCCTCTCCTCGACCTACGCGGAGACCCAGTACTTC
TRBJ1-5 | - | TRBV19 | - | CASSSRTVAGQPQHF | TGTGCCAGTAGTTCCAGGACAGTCGCAGGGCAGCCCCAGCATTTT
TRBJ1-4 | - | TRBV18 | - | CASSPKKEKLFF | TGTGCCAGCTCACCAAAAAAGGAAAAACTGTTTTTT
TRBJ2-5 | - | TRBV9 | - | CASSVGAPGEETQYF | TGTGCCAGCAGCGTAGGTGCCCCAGGGGAAGAGACCCAGTACTTC
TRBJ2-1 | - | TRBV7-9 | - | CASSLGGSTAYNEQFF | TGTGCCAGCAGCTTAGGCGGCTCCACCGCTTACAATGAGCAGTTCTTC
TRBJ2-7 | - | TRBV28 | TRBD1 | CASSFDRAELGYEQYF | TGTGCCAGCAGCTTTGACAGGGCTGAGTTGGGTTACGAGCAGTACTTC
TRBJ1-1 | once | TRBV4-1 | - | CASSPTPTRETEAFF | TGCGCCAGCAGCCCAACCCCAACGAGGGAGACTGAAGCTTTCTTT
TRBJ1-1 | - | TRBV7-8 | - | CASSLWQGTEAFF | TGTGCCAGCAGCTTATGGCAGGGGACTGAAGCTTTCTTT
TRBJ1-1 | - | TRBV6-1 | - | CASSERGEATEAFF | TGTGCCAGCAGTGAAAGAGGGGAGGCCACTGAAGCTTTCTTT
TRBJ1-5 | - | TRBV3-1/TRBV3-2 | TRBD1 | CASSQDGQGNQPQHF | TGTGCCAGCAGCCAAGATGGACAGGGGAATCAGCCCCAGCATTTT
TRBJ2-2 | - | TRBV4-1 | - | CASSQEFTLPGELFF | TGCGCCAGCAGCCAAGAATTCACACTTCCCGGGGAGCTGTTTTTT
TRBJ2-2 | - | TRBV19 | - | CATGPLRRGTGELFF | TGTGCCACCGGGCCTCTCCGGCGGGGCACCGGGGAGCTGTTTTTT
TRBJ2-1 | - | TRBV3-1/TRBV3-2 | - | CASSQEGARHNEQFF | TGTGCCAGCAGCCAAGAGGGGGCTCGACACAATGAGCAGTTCTTC
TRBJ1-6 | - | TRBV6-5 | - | CASSHPEQGSPLHF | TGTGCCAGCAGTCATCCGGAGCAGGGATCACCCCTCCACTTT
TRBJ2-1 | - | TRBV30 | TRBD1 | CAWTPRGPSYNEQFF | TGTGCCTGGACCCCCAGGGGGCCCTCCTACAATGAGCAGTTCTTC
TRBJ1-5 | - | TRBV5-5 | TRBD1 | CASSPDRGRLNQPQHF | TGTGCCAGCAGCCCCGACAGGGGACGGCTTAATCAGCCCCAGCATTTT
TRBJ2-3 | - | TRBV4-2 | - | CASSQERSKGSDTQYF | TGTGCCAGCAGCCAAGAAAGGTCTAAGGGCTCGGATACGCAGTATTTT
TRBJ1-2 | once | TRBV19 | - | CASARRTSDGYTF | TGTGCCAGTGCCCGCAGGACCTCCGATGGCTACACCTTC
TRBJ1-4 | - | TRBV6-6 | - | CASSYSGGREKLFF | TGTGCCAGCAGTTACTCGGGGGGTCGGGAAAAACTGTTTTTT
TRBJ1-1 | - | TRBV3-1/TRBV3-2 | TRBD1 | CASLSTGGTEAFF | TGTGCCAGCCTTAGCACAGGGGGCACTGAAGCTTTCTTT
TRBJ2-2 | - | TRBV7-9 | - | CASSYHTANTGELFF | TGTGCCAGCAGCTACCATACCGCGAACACCGGGGAGCTGTTTTTT
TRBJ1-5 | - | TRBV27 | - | CASSLWGVGQPQHF | TGTGCCAGCAGTTTATGGGGGGTAGGTCAGCCCCAGCATTTT
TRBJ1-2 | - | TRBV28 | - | CASSAPGSYGYTF | TGTGCCAGCAGTGCCCCGGGTTCTTATGGCTACACCTTC
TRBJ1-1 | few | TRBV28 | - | CASSPALGNTEAFF | TGTGCCAGCAGCCCCGCCTTAGGGAACACTGAAGCTTTCTTT
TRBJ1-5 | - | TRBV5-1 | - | CASSLAGGDQPQHF | TGCGCCAGCAGCTTGGCCGGGGGAGATCAGCCCCAGCATTTT
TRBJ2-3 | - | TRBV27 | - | CASSLSNPTDTQYF | TGTGCCAGCAGTTTATCTAATCCCACAGATACGCAGTATTTT
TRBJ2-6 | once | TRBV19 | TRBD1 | CATTDRGLSGANVLTF | TGTGCCACCACGGACAGGGGTCTCTCTGGGGCCAACGTCCTGACTTTC
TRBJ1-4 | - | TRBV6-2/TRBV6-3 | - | CASSRNRDGDEKLFF | TGTGCCAGCAGCAGAAACCGGGACGGAGATGAAAAACTGTTTTTT